This TCR beta chain was identified in a study of T cell repertoires in cytomegalovirus infection. Study background: The public TCR beta signatures pointed to both CMV infection and matching HLA type.

Germline CDR1 MDHEN, CDR2 SYDVKM. The V end lost 0 bases, the J end lost 1 base, and 6 bases lay between the germline ends. The CDR3 consists of 14 residues. Study-wide points: CMV carriers with the relevant HLA were identified by cumulative public TCR beta family frequency. In two of eight donors, the top clonotype was HLA-C-restricted CMV-specific.

On this clonotype: Its matching antigen is unknown.

TCRdb reprocessed the reads with MiXCR, giving one entry per CDR3 protein. Here the sample spans 300,000 to 400,000 distinct CDR3 sequences, almost 30% being singletons. The chain joins TRBV28 to TRBJ1-1, with D possibly matching TRBD1 (5 bases). The origin of this receptor is a human donor in good health (CMV status not recorded). Some clones in this sample may be carry-over from other donors' samples. Sequenced here: cultured PBMCs, sampled from culture after CMV antigen stimulation. CDR3 sequence: CASSLWGQNTEAFF. Written as DNA, the CDR3 is TGTGCCAGCAGTTTATGGGGGCAGAACACTGAAGCTTTCTTT.